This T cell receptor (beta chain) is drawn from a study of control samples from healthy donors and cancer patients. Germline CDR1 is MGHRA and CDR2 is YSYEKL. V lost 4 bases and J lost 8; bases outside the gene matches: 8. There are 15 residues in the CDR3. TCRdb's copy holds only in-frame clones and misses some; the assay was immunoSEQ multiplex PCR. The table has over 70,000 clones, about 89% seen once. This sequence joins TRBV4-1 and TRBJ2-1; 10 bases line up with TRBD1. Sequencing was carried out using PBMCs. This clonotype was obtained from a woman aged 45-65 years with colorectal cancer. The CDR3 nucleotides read TGCGCCAGCAGCCTCAGACAGGGGGCTCGAGATGAGCAGTTCTTC. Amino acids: CASSLRQGARDEQFF.